The 27 T cell receptor beta chains below all came from one sample that was sequenced in a study of breast tumors, draining lymph nodes, adjacent tissues (TCRdb year 2016). Lymph node samples came from the axillary draining lymph nodes of breast cancer patients. The library was made by multiplex PCR. TCRdb lists the instrument as Illumina HiSeq 2000. TCRdb took the public reads, trimmed them with fastp at Q25, ran MiXCR for clone calling and kept in-frame beta chains. CDR3 protein sequences are deduplicated, and each keeps its most common genes and DNA. This sample holds some 140,000 distinct CDR3 sequences; around 20% were observed only once. The leading ten clones occupy about 2.4% of the sample. Specimen: axillary lymph node tissue. The receptors were gathered from a female donor with breast cancer. Some clones in this sample may be carry-over from other donors' samples.

This clonotype was detected many times. The chain recombines TRBV3-1 with TRBJ2-1; D might be TRBD1 (6 bases). The germline gives CDR1 LGHDT, CDR2 YNNKEL (reference sequence). V lost 3 bases, J lost 6 bases, and 12 bases lay in between. CDR3 length equals 14 residues. The CDR3 DNA reads TGTGCCAGCAGCCACTTACAGGGTGGCAATGAGCAGTTCTTC. Encoded protein: CASSHLQGGNEQFF.

The chain uses TRBV18 and TRBJ2-5; 7 bases map to TRBD1. The CDR3 loop spans 15 amino acids. V lost 4 bases to trimming and J lost 0 bases; unmatched junction nucleotides: 5. Germline-derived CDR1 and CDR2 are KGHSH and LQKENI. This CDR3 reads CASSQYQGDQETQYF. The CDR3 nucleotides read TGTGCCAGCTCACAATACCAGGGGGACCAAGAGACCCAGTACTTC.

This clonotype was counted ten times or more. V and J are TRBV19 and TRBJ2-5, with D possibly TRBD1 on 6 matching bases. The CDR3 is made up of 15 amino acids. Trimming stripped 7 bases from V and 2 bases from J, with 17 bases between. The V gene's germline CDR1 is LNHDA and CDR2 SQIVND (reference sequence). CDR3 sequence reads: CASTSTPDRQETQYF. The CDR3 DNA reads TGTGCCAGTACATCCACCCCGGACAGACAAGAGACCCAGTACTTC.

As regards this clonotype: This may arise from a read error, as a much more abundant clone is one base away. Since no conserved phenylalanine or tryptophan closes the CDR3, a read error is the likely cause. The chain employs TRBV6-5 and TRBJ2-1, with D perhaps TRBD2 (6 bases). Looked up from germline, CDR1 is MNHEY and CDR2 is SVGAGI. Trimming took off 8 bases at V and 10 bases at J, with 21 bases between the two ends. This CDR3 has 14 amino acids. The CDR3 nucleotides read TGTGCCAGCGCCCCGGGTGGGAGGCCCGTCGAGCAGTTCCTC. It translates to CASAPGGRPVEQFL.

This clonotype was seen many times. The chain joins TRBV10-1 to TRBJ2-3, with D possibly TRBD2 on 5 matching bases. Between the trimmed V and J ends, which lost 7 bases and 2 bases, there was a span of 13 bases. The CDR3 contains 14 residues. CDR1 WNHNN and CDR2 SYGVQD come from the germline V gene (reference sequence). The CDR3 is CASMASRFTDTQYF. The DNA for the CDR3 is TGCGCCAGCATGGCTAGCAGATTCACAGATACGCAGTATTTT.

At least ten counts were recorded for this clonotype. The chain has TRBV7-9 and TRBJ2-7; D remains ambiguous. This CDR3 is 11 amino acids long. Germline V gene sequence: CDR1 SEHNR, CDR2 FQNEAQ (reference sequence). Trimming removed 2 bases from V and 6 bases from J, with 5 bases in between. The CDR3 nucleotides are TGTGCCAGCAGCTTATCAAGCGAGCAGTACTTC. This codes for CASSLSSEQYF.

This clonotype was picked up many times. The DNA of the CDR3 is TGCAGCGTTGGCCCTACTAGCGGGGAGACCCAGTACTTC. It translates to CSVGPTSGETQYF. The rearrangement uses TRBV29-1 and TRBJ2-5, with 9 nucleotides matching TRBD2. Germline assignment: CDR1 SQVTM and CDR2 ANQGSEA. J was trimmed by 5 bases and V by 4 bases; bases with no gene match: 5. The CDR3 consists of 13 residues.

This clonotype occurred many times. The rearrangement links TRBV27 to TRBJ2-7, with D perhaps given as TRBD1 or TRBD2 (5 bases each). Germline CDR1 is MNHEY and CDR2 is SMNVEV (reference sequence). V was trimmed by 1 base and J by 5 bases, leaving 9 bases between them. This CDR3 is 13 amino acids long. This CDR3 is CASSLFRGNEQYF. Written as DNA, the CDR3 is TGTGCCAGCAGTTTATTTCGGGGCAACGAGCAGTACTTC.

This clonotype was observed at least ten times. J is TRBJ2-2 and V is TRBV2; the D is unclear. The CDR3 spans 11 residues. V lost 5 bases, J lost 7 bases, and 5 bases lay in between. Germline CDR1 SNHLY, CDR2 FYNNEI. The CDR3 DNA sequence: TGTGCCAGCAGTCCTAGCGGGGAGCTGTTTTTT. It codes for CASSPSGELFF. The complete variable domain, with remaining parts taken from reference TRBV2 and TRBJ2-2, reads EPEVTQTPSHQVTQMGQEVILRCVPISNHLYFYWYRQILGQKVEFLVSFYNNEISEKSEIFDDQFSVERPDGSNFTLKIRSTKLEDSAMYFCASSPSGELFFGEGSRLTVL.

This clonotype appeared many times. The chain is built from TRBV29-1 and TRBJ2-5; TRBD2 matches 12 bases. This CDR3 has 14 residues. V shed 5 bases and J 6 bases; nucleotides not matched to a gene: 7. The germline gives CDR1 SQVTM, CDR2 ANQGSEA. This CDR3 is CSVLPSGREQTQYF. The DNA of the CDR3 is TGCAGCGTTCTCCCTAGCGGGAGGGAGCAGACCCAGTACTTC.

With regard to this clonotype: One base away lies a much larger clone, so this may be a sequencing read error. This chain uses TRBV29-1 with TRBJ2-7, with 7 nucleotides matching TRBD1. Unmatched junction bases numbered 6, after V lost 7 bases and J lost 6 bases. Looked up from germline, CDR1 is SQVTM and CDR2 is ANQGSEA. This CDR3 has 11 amino acids. The CDR3, as DNA: TGCAGCGGGGTTAGGGGGCCCGAGCAGTACTTC. Its protein product is CSGVRGPEQYF.

This chain uses TRBV5-6 with TRBJ2-1, with D hard to call. Germline V lookup: CDR1 SGHDT, CDR2 YYEEEE. The V gene lost 2 bases and the J gene lost 2 bases, with 11 bases spanning the gap. The CDR3 runs 15 residues. The CDR3 protein is CASSFKFQTYNEQFF. For the CDR3, the DNA is TGTGCCAGCAGCTTTAAGTTTCAGACCTACAATGAGCAGTTCTTC.

This clonotype was counted at least ten times. The chain has TRBV7-2 and TRBJ2-5; D call uncertain. The germline V gene has CDR1 SGHTA and CDR2 FQGNSA. V was cut by 0 bases and J by 1 base, with 12 bases left in between. The CDR3 is 16 residues long. CDR3 protein: CASSLAKTSFQETQYF. The CDR3 DNA follows: TGTGCCAGCAGCTTAGCGAAGACAAGCTTCCAAGAGACCCAGTACTTC.

With respect to this clonotype: A much larger clone sits a single nucleotide away, making a read error possible. The chain links TRBV30 to TRBJ2-5; possibly TRBD1 or TRBD2 for D (5 bases each). The CDR3 totals 12 residues. Germline-derived CDR1 and CDR2 are GTSNPN and SVGIG (reference sequence). Written as DNA, the CDR3 is TGTGCCTGGAACCCGGGGCAAGAGGCCCAGTACTTC. Translation gives CAWNPGQEAQYF.

The rearrangement uses TRBV27 and TRBJ2-2, with 10 positions matching TRBD2. The CDR3 contains 16 residues. V was pared by 2 bases and J by 6 bases, with 6 bases of the junction left unmatched. CDR1 is MNHEY, CDR2 SMNVEV, per germline (reference sequence). The CDR3, as DNA: TGTGCCAGCAGTTTAGTGAGCGGGAGGGCCTCCGGGGAGCTGTTTTTT. It is translated as CASSLVSGRASGELFF.

The rearrangement joins TRBV11-2 to TRBJ1-2; no clear D gene. The CDR3 contains 13 residues. Germline loops: CDR1 SGHAT, CDR2 FQNNGV. V gave up 8 bases and J gave up 2 bases, with 12 bases separating them. The CDR3 nucleotides read TGTGCCAGCGGCCCCTCCAGAAACTATGGCTACACCTTC. Amino acid sequence: CASGPSRNYGYTF. The full variable domain, with the rest looked up from reference TRBV11-2 and TRBJ1-2, is EAGVAQSPRYKIIEKRQSVAFWCNPISGHATLYWYQQILGQGPKLLIQFQNNGVVDDSQLPKDRFSAERLKGVDSTLKIQPAKLEDSAVYLCASGPSRNYGYTFGSGTRLTVV.

At least ten counts were recorded for this clonotype. This chain connects TRBV14 to TRBJ2-1, with 15 bases matching TRBD2. CDR1 SGHDN and CDR2 FVKESK come from the germline V gene. The CDR3 totals 15 residues. The V and J ends lost 4 bases and 12 bases, in that order; junction bases with no gene match: 7. The CDR3 protein is CASSPPGLAGGRQFF. DNA of the CDR3: TGTGCCAGCAGCCCACCGGGACTAGCGGGAGGACGGCAGTTCTTC.

Concerning this clonotype: This could be a read error, since a much larger clone is one nucleotide away. The chain combines TRBV5-1 with TRBJ2-3, with TRBD1 matching over 9 bases. The CDR3 is 15 amino acids. The V gene's germline CDR1 is SGHRS and CDR2 YFSETQ. With V trimmed by 4 bases and J by 4 bases, 7 bases remained unmatched. CDR3 sequence reads: CASSPRDRVADTQYF. CDR3 nucleotides: TGCGCCAGCAGCCCCCGGGACAGGGTAGCAGATACGCAGTATTTT.

This clonotype was detected many times. This chain uses TRBV28 with TRBJ2-5, with 10 bases that match TRBD1. Germline CDR1 reads MDHEN; CDR2 reads SYDVKM. Trimming took 2 bases from V and 6 from J; bases not matched to a gene: 6. The CDR3 is 15 amino acids. CDR3 region: CASSLGGQGRQTQYF. In DNA, the CDR3 is TGTGCCAGCAGTTTAGGGGGACAGGGGAGACAGACCCAGTACTTC. The complete variable domain, with remaining parts taken from reference TRBV28 and TRBJ2-5, reads DVKVTQSSRYLVKRTGEKVFLECVQDMDHENMFWYRQDPGLGLRLIYFSYDVKMKEKGDIPEGYSVSREKKERFSLILESASTNQTSMYLCASSLGGQGRQTQYFGPGTRLLVL.

There are many counts of this clonotype. The V and J genes are TRBV6-1 and TRBJ2-3; D not resolved. Germline-derived CDR1 and CDR2 are MNHNS and SASEGT. Deletions cut 2 bases from V and 2 bases from J, with 5 bases between. The length of the CDR3 is 13 residues. CDR3 in DNA: TGTGCCAGCAGTGAAACACCCACAGATACGCAGTATTTT. Amino acid sequence: CASSETPTDTQYF.

This clonotype was found many times. The rearrangement joins TRBV20-1 to TRBJ2-7; TRBD2 matches 10 bases. V dropped 3 bases and J dropped 7; count of bases not matched to a gene: 9. This CDR3 region has 14 residues. CDR1 and CDR2 (germline): DFQATT, SNEGSKA (reference sequence). CDR3 sequence reads: CSASLLAGAGEQYF. The CDR3 nucleotides are TGCAGTGCTAGTCTCCTAGCGGGAGCGGGAGAGCAGTACTTC.

Ten or more counts support this clonotype. The gene calls are TRBV5-1 and TRBJ2-5; TRBD1 is a possible D gene (5 bases). CDR3 length: 13 residues. Germline V gene data show CDR1 as SGHRS and CDR2 as YFSETQ. Trimming took off 4 bases at V and 0 bases at J, with 7 bases between the two ends. Written as DNA, the CDR3 is TGCGCCAGCAGCAGGGGTTACCAAGAGACCCAGTACTTC. It encodes CASSRGYQETQYF.

This clonotype appeared a few times. V is TRBV12-5 and J is TRBJ2-1, with 12 positions matching TRBD2. Losses at the gene ends were 6 bases for V and 7 bases for J; bases not matched to a gene: 7. The V gene's germline CDR1 is LGHNT and CDR2 FRNRAP. The CDR3 has 15 residues. CDR3 bases: TGTGCTAGTGGCCGACTAGCGGGAGTTTATAATGAGCAGTTCTTC. This encodes CASGRLAGVYNEQFF. Variable domain in full (rest from reference TRBV12-5 and TRBJ2-1): DARVTQTPRHKVTEMGQEVTMRCQPILGHNTVFWYRQTMMQGLELLAYFRNRAPLDDSGMPKDRFSAEMPDATLATLKIQPSEPRDSAVYFCASGRLAGVYNEQFFGPGTRLTVL.

This clonotype was seen ten or more times. V is TRBV4-2 and J is TRBJ2-1; 10 bases fit TRBD2. Trimming took 4 bases from V and 7 from J; bases not matched to a gene: 7. The CDR3 is 15 residues long. Germline V gene lookup returns CDR1 LGHNA and CDR2 YNFKEQ. The CDR3 loop reads CASSLRTSGLNEQFF. The CDR3 nucleotides are TGTGCCAGCAGCCTACGGACTAGCGGTTTAAATGAGCAGTTCTTC.

This clonotype has a count of ten or more. The V and J genes are TRBV19 and TRBJ1-5, with a possible D match to TRBD1 (6 bases). Germline-derived CDR1 and CDR2 are LNHDA and SQIVND (reference sequence). CDR3 length equals 16 residues. Trimming pared 5 bases from V and 2 bases from J, leaving 16 bases between. The CDR3 nucleotides are TGTGCCAGTAGTCTCGAGCTCAACAGGGGCAATCAGCCCCAGCATTTT. This gives the protein CASSLELNRGNQPQHF.

This clonotype was counted at least ten times. This chain joins TRBV24-1 and TRBJ2-3, with 7 positions matching TRBD2. CDR1 and CDR2 from the germline V gene are KGHDR and SFDVKD. CDR3 length equals 15 residues. The J segment lost 2 bases and the V segment lost 5 bases, leaving 6 bases of the junction unmatched. Here the CDR3 DNA reads TGTGCCACCAGTGGCCTAGCGGAGACCACAGATACGCAGTATTTT. Its protein is CATSGLAETTDTQYF.

To note about this clonotype: Relative to the germline gene, one junction end is altered; a read error may explain this. The chain is built from TRBV20-1 and TRBJ2-1, with TRBD2 matching over 7 bases. The germline V gene has CDR1 DFQATT and CDR2 SNEGSKA (reference sequence). The CDR3 is made up of 17 amino acids. CDR3 sequence reads: CSARESELAYSYIEQFF. The CDR3 region has the DNA TGCAGTGCTAGAGAGAGCGAACTAGCGTACTCCTACATTGAGCAGTTCTTC.